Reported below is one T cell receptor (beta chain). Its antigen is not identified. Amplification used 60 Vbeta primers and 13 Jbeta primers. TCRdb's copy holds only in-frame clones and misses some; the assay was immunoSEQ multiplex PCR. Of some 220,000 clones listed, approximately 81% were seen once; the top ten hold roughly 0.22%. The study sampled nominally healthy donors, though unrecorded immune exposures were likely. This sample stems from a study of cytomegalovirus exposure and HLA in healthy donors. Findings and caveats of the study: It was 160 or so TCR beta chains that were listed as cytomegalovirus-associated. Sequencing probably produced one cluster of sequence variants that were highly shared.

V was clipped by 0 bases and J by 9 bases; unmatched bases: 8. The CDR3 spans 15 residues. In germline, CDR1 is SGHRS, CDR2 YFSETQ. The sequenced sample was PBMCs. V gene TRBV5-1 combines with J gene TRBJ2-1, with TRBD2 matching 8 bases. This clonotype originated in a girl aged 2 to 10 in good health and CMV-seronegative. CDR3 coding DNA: TGCGCCAGCAGCTTGGTGAGCGGGGGCCGTAGTGAGCAGTTCTTC. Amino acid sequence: CASSLVSGGRSEQFF. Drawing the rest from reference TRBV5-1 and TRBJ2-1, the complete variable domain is KAGVTQTPRYLIKTRGQQVTLSCSPISGHRSVSWYQQTPGQGLQFLFEYFSETQRNKGNFPGRFSGRQFSNSRSEMNVSTLELGDSALYLCASSLVSGGRSEQFFGPGTRLTVL.